Below are 28 T cell receptor beta chains sequenced from a single sample in a study of cytomegalovirus exposure and HLA in healthy donors (TCRdb year 2017). Library construction relied on the immunoSEQ multiplex PCR assay. For the multiplex PCR, a mixture combining 60 forward primers for TCR Vbeta segments and 13 reverse primers for TCR Jbeta segments was used. Drawn from immuneACCESS, this table holds only the in-frame rearrangements with V and J called that TCRdb kept. Clones are partly lost; checked studies trace under half to an unresolved V gene and leave the rest unexplained. The sample has about 98,000 clones on record, 80% to 85% of them singletons. The ten largest account for roughly 1.5% of the sample. The sequenced sample was PBMCs. The receptors originated from a man aged 40-49 years in good health and CMV-seronegative.

A word on this clone: Sequence at one end of the junction differs from germline and may be a read error. The genes are TRBV14 and TRBJ1-2; unclear D gene. Germline-derived CDR1 and CDR2 are SGHDN and FVKESK. This CDR3 is 17 amino acids long. As DNA, the CDR3 is TGTGCCAGCAGCCAAGATTGGCCAGAAGATTATAACTATAGCTACACCTTC. Translation gives CASSQDWPEDYNYSYTF. The full variable domain, rest sourced from reference TRBV14 and TRBJ1-2, is EAGVTQFPSHSVIEKGQTVTLRCDPISGHDNLYWYRRVMGKEIKFLLHFVKESKQDESGMPNNRFLAERTGGTYSTLKVQPAELEDSGVYFCASSQDWPEDYNYSYTFGSGTRLTVV.

Written as DNA, the CDR3 is TGTGCCAGCAGTTTAGTCCAGGCGAACACTGAAGCTTTCTTT. As protein: CASSLVQANTEAFF. The chain uses TRBV28 and TRBJ1-1; D remains ambiguous. The germline gives CDR1 MDHEN, CDR2 SYDVKM. The CDR3 is made up of 14 amino acids. The V gene lost 2 bases and the J gene lost 1 base, with 8 bases spanning the gap.

The J gene is TRBJ1-4, the V gene TRBV2, with D possibly being TRBD1 (6 bases). The V gene lost 5 bases and the J gene lost 0 bases, with 13 bases spanning the gap. CDR1 is SNHLY and CDR2 is FYNNEI in the germline V gene. CDR3 length: 16 amino acids. For the CDR3, the DNA is TGTGCCAGCAGTCAGGGGATAGTTGCAACTAATGAAAAACTGTTTTTT. Amino acid sequence: CASSQGIVATNEKLFF. The full variable domain, completed using reference TRBV2 and TRBJ1-4, is EPEVTQTPSHQVTQMGQEVILRCVPISNHLYFYWYRQILGQKVEFLVSFYNNEISEKSEIFDDQFSVERPDGSNFTLKIRSTKLEDSAMYFCASSQGIVATNEKLFFGSGTQLSVL.

A single count supports this clone. V is TRBV2 and J is TRBJ1-6; TRBD1 might be the D (5 bases). The CDR3 totals 14 residues. CDR1 SNHLY and CDR2 FYNNEI come from the germline V gene. V was shortened by 6 bases and J by 7 bases, with 13 bases between the two germline ends. The CDR3 coding sequence is TGTGCCAGCAGCTCAGGGTTCTCCAATTCACCCCTCCACTTT. This translates into CASSSGFSNSPLHF.

V gene TRBV4-1 combines with J gene TRBJ1-2; 7 nucleotides align to TRBD1. The V segment lost 1 base and the J segment 2 bases; nucleotides outside the gene matches: 4. In germline, CDR1 is MGHRA, CDR2 YSYEKL. The CDR3 is made up of 15 amino acids. In DNA, the CDR3 is TGCGCCAGCAGCCAAGGACAGGGTTTAAACTATGGCTACACCTTC. It translates to CASSQGQGLNYGYTF.

V gene TRBV19 combines with J gene TRBJ2-7, with 8 positions matching TRBD1. Germline V gene data show CDR1 as LNHDA and CDR2 as SQIVND (reference sequence). The J segment lost 3 bases and the V segment lost 3 bases, leaving 7 bases of the junction unmatched. This CDR3 has 15 residues. The CDR3 spells CASSILSGQGYEQYF. CDR3 DNA sequence: TGTGCCAGTAGTATTCTTTCAGGACAGGGCTACGAGCAGTACTTC. Full variable domain (remainder filled in from reference TRBV19 and TRBJ2-7): DGGITQSPKYLFRKEGQNVTLSCEQNLNHDAMYWYRQDPGQGLRLIYYSQIVNDFQKGDIAEGYSVSREKKESFPLTVTSAQKNPTAFYLCASSILSGQGYEQYFGPGTRLTVT.

The J gene is TRBJ1-1, the V gene TRBV25-1; 9 nucleotides match TRBD1. The ends lost 4 bases at V and 13 bases at J; junction bases unmatched: 7. Germline CDR1 and CDR2: MGHDK and SYGVNS. The CDR3 covers 12 residues. CDR3: CASSVGGQGLFF. DNA of the CDR3: TGTGCCAGCAGTGTGGGAGGACAGGGGCTTTTCTTT.

The gene calls are TRBV27 and TRBJ1-4; no definite D call. This CDR3 region has 15 residues. CDR1 is MNHEY and CDR2 is SMNVEV in the germline V gene (reference sequence). V lost 7 bases and J 4 bases, leaving 16 bases between the germline ends. CDR3 sequence: CASTQPPPDNEKLFF. The CDR3 coding sequence is TGTGCCAGCACCCAACCGCCCCCAGATAATGAAAAACTGTTTTTT. Full variable domain (missing parts from reference TRBV27 and TRBJ1-4): EAQVTQNPRYLITVTGKKLTVTCSQNMNHEYMSWYRQDPGLGLRQIYYSMNVEVTDKGDVPEGYKVSRKEKRNFPLILESPSPNQTSLYFCASTQPPPDNEKLFFGSGTQLSVL.

The sample holds a few counts of this clone. This chain links TRBV7-9 with TRBJ1-2; D not certain. CDR1 and CDR2 (germline): SEHNR, FQNEAQ (reference sequence). The CDR3 consists of 13 residues. The ends were cut back, 2 bases at V and 7 bases at J, with 11 bases in the middle. CDR3 coding DNA: TGTGCCAGCAGCTTAACGGGAGAGGGTGGCTACACCTTC. It specifies CASSLTGEGGYTF. Combining the CDR3 with reference TRBV7-9 and TRBJ1-2 gives the whole variable domain DTGVSQNPRHKITKRGQNVTFRCDPISEHNRLYWYRQTLGQGPEFLTYFQNEAQLEKSRLLSDRFSAERPKGSFSTLEIQRTEQGDSAMYLCASSLTGEGGYTFGSGTRLTVV.

This clone turned up a few times. The gene calls are TRBV7-9 and TRBJ2-7; D perhaps matches TRBD1 (6 bases). The CDR3 totals 15 residues. Germline-derived CDR1 and CDR2 are SEHNR and FQNEAQ (reference sequence). V gave up 2 bases and J gave up 2 bases, with 13 bases separating them. The CDR3 DNA reads TGTGCCAGCAGCTTATCCCGGACAGTTACCTACGAGCAGTACTTC. It translates to CASSLSRTVTYEQYF. Together with reference TRBV7-9 and TRBJ2-7, the CDR3 gives the full variable domain: DTGVSQNPRHKITKRGQNVTFRCDPISEHNRLYWYRQTLGQGPEFLTYFQNEAQLEKSRLLSDRFSAERPKGSFSTLEIQRTEQGDSAMYLCASSLSRTVTYEQYFGPGTRLTVT.

The chain couples TRBV10-1 to TRBJ1-5; the D is unclear. The CDR3 sequence is 14 residues long. Per germline, CDR1 WNHNN and CDR2 SYGVQD (reference sequence). Between the trimmed V and J ends, which lost 3 bases and 7 bases, there was a span of 13 bases. The CDR3 reads CASSDNRNKQPQHF. In DNA form, the CDR3 reads TGCGCCAGCAGTGATAACAGAAATAAGCAGCCCCAGCATTTT.

The chain joins TRBV5-8 to TRBJ2-3; D might be TRBD2 (5 bases). From germline, CDR1 is SGHTS and CDR2 YDEGEE. The V gene lost 1 base and the J gene lost 0 bases, with 9 bases spanning the gap. The CDR3 runs 15 residues. CDR3 loop: CASSLTRSSTDTQYF. CDR3 nucleotides: TGTGCCAGCAGCTTGACTAGATCTAGCACAGATACGCAGTATTTT. The whole variable domain, filled in from reference TRBV5-8 and TRBJ2-3, reads EAGVTQSPTHLIKTRGQQATLRCSPISGHTSVYWYQQALGLGLQFLLWYDEGEERNRGNFPPRFSGRQFPNYSSELNVNALELEDSALYLCASSLTRSSTDTQYFGPGTRLTVL.

The chain combines TRBV2 with TRBJ1-3, with a possible D match to TRBD1 (5 bases). V lost 10 bases to trimming and J lost 4 bases, with 17 bases between them. The germline V gene encodes CDR1 SNHLY and CDR2 FYNNEI. This CDR3 is built from 14 residues. The CDR3 sequence is CAIMGQGTGNTIYF. The CDR3, as DNA: TGTGCCATCATGGGGCAGGGAACGGGAAACACCATATATTTT.

The chain joins TRBV7-9 to TRBJ2-4; possibly TRBD1 for D (8 bases). The CDR3 runs to 13 residues. Trimming cost V 4 bases and J 8 bases, with 12 bases left between them. Germline loops: CDR1 SEHNR, CDR2 FQNEAQ (reference sequence). The CDR3 nucleotides are TGTGCCAGCAGCTCCACAGGGGGGGACATTCAGTACTTC. The encoded protein is CASSSTGGDIQYF.

This sequence joins TRBV4-2 and TRBJ2-2; TRBD1 agrees at 7 bases. The CDR3 length is 16 residues. V dropped 0 bases and J dropped 1; count of bases not matched to a gene: 2. CDR1 and CDR2 (germline): LGHNA, YNFKEQ. CDR3 residues: CASSQEWTGNTGELFF. The CDR3 nucleotides read TGTGCCAGCAGCCAAGAATGGACAGGGAACACCGGGGAGCTGTTTTTT.

The chain's CDR3 is CASSYNPTRDNGYTF. For the CDR3, the DNA is TGTGCCAGCAGTTACAACCCTACCAGGGACAATGGCTACACCTTC. The rearrangement joins TRBV6-6 to TRBJ1-2; D possibly corresponds to TRBD1 (6 bases). The CDR3 totals 15 residues. V gave up 2 bases and J gave up 6 bases, with 16 bases separating them. In germline, CDR1 is MNHNY, CDR2 SVGAGI (reference sequence).

The chain joins TRBV5-1 to TRBJ1-4; 7 bases are shared with TRBD1. The J segment lost 5 bases and the V segment lost 4 bases, leaving 5 bases of the junction unmatched. Germline V CDR1 and CDR2: SGHRS, YFSETQ. The CDR3 totals 14 residues. CDR3 coding DNA: TGCGCCAGCAGCCCGGACAGGCAAAATGAAAAACTGTTTTTT. Its translation is CASSPDRQNEKLFF.

In its sample, this clone was seen a few times. The V gene is TRBV6-7, the J gene TRBJ1-5; 11 bases agree with TRBD1. TRBV6-7 falls under the ORF class, with uncertain function. The CDR3 is 17 amino acids. The junction had 8 bases not matched to a gene; V was cut back by 0 bases and J by 7 bases. CDR3 region: CASSYSIGQGAEQPQHF. In DNA form, the CDR3 reads TGTGCCAGCAGTTACTCGATAGGACAGGGGGCAGAGCAGCCCCAGCATTTT.

The chain links TRBV6-1 to TRBJ2-7; D might be TRBD1 (6 bases). The CDR3 has 14 residues. CDR1 and CDR2 (germline): MNHNS, SASEGT. Trimming removed 6 bases at V and 2 bases at J, with 14 bases between. The CDR3 reads CASSEVQGPYEQYF. CDR3 in DNA: TGTGCCAGCAGCGAGGTCCAGGGGCCCTACGAGCAGTACTTC.

J is TRBJ1-2 and V is TRBV5-1; D ambiguous. CDR3 size: 13 residues. The germline V gene encodes CDR1 SGHRS and CDR2 YFSETQ. V lost 0 bases, J lost 7 bases, and 10 bases lay in between. CDR3 residues: CASSLDQAGGYTF. CDR3 in DNA: TGCGCCAGCAGCTTGGACCAGGCGGGTGGCTACACCTTC.

The chain links TRBV7-9 to TRBJ1-4, with D maybe TRBD1 (5 bases). V lost 5 bases and J lost 0, with 13 bases in between. CDR1 is SEHNR, CDR2 FQNEAQ, per germline (reference sequence). This CDR3 is 16 amino acids long. The CDR3 spells CASSPGISATNEKLFF. In DNA, the CDR3 is TGTGCCAGCAGCCCAGGGATCTCAGCAACTAATGAAAAACTGTTTTTT.

V is TRBV10-3 and J is TRBJ2-3; D is possibly TRBD2 (6 bases). Trimming shortened V by 6 bases and J by 0 bases, and 13 bases separated the two germline ends. CDR3 length equals 15 residues. Per germline, CDR1 ENHRY and CDR2 SYGVKD. The DNA for the CDR3 is TGTGCCATCAGGATTTCGGGGGTTAGCACAGATACGCAGTATTTT. Residues: CAIRISGVSTDTQYF.

The genes are TRBV4-3 and TRBJ2-2; perhaps TRBD1 as D (6 bases). Germline V CDR1 and CDR2: LGHNA, YSLEER. V lost 1 base, J lost 2 bases, and 11 bases lay in between. The length of the CDR3 is 16 residues. CDR3: CASSQVTGINTGELFF. The CDR3 nucleotides read TGCGCCAGCAGCCAAGTGACAGGCATTAACACCGGGGAGCTGTTTTTT.

A few counts support this clone. The chain carries TRBV10-3 and TRBJ2-1; TRBD1 matches 7 bases. After removal of 6 bases from V and 8 bases from J, the junction contained 4 bases not matched to a gene. The germline V gene has CDR1 ENHRY and CDR2 SYGVKD. The CDR3 loop spans 12 amino acids. The CDR3 loop is CAISDREDEQFF. The DNA for the CDR3 is TGTGCCATCAGCGACAGGGAAGATGAGCAGTTCTTC.

V and J are TRBV29-1 and TRBJ1-2; D not certain. The CDR3 covers 12 residues. The germline CDR1 and CDR2 sequences are SQVTM and ANQGSEA. The ends were cut back, 5 bases at V and 6 bases at J, with 13 bases in the middle. The CDR3 DNA is TGCAGCGTTTGGTTGGTGGGCGATGGCTACACCTTC. Translating gives CSVWLVGDGYTF. The full variable domain, completed using reference TRBV29-1 and TRBJ1-2, is SAVISQKPSRDICQRGTSLTIQCQVDSQVTMMFWYRQQPGQSLTLIATANQGSEATYESGFVIDKFPISRPNLTFSTLTVSNMSPEDSSIYLCSVWLVGDGYTFGSGTRLTVV.

V and J are TRBV7-3 and TRBJ2-2; 9 bases align to TRBD1. The CDR3 length is 14 residues. Per the germline V gene, CDR1 is SGHTA and CDR2 is FQGTGA. The V and J ends lost 5 bases and 5 bases, in that order; junction bases with no gene match: 3. In nucleotides, the CDR3 is TGTGCCAGCAGCCGAGGACAGGGGACCGGGGAGCTGTTTTTT. Protein product: CASSRGQGTGELFF.

This clone was counted between two and nine times. The CDR3 reads CASSQDSGTQPQHF. The CDR3 DNA follows: TGCGCCAGCAGCCAAGATTCGGGTACTCAGCCCCAGCATTTT. This chain uses TRBV4-3 with TRBJ1-5; D gene unclear. CDR3 length equals 14 residues. The V end was cut by 0 bases, the J end by 6 bases, with 9 bases between. The germline V gene encodes CDR1 LGHNA and CDR2 YSLEER.

The chain uses TRBV19 and TRBJ1-4, with D possibly being TRBD1 (5 bases). This CDR3 region has 14 residues. The germline V gene has CDR1 LNHDA and CDR2 SQIVND (reference sequence). V was shortened by 5 bases and J by 3 bases, with 10 bases between the two germline ends. As DNA, the CDR3 is TGTGCCAGTAGTCTAAGGGGCCCTAATGAAAAACTGTTTTTT. As protein: CASSLRGPNEKLFF.